Below, 16 T cell receptor beta chains from the same sample are listed, as sequenced in a study of beta chain features in type 1 diabetes. Of the isolated RNA, all was reverse transcribed, and so the sequenced material was expressed TCRB transcripts. Using immunoSEQ multiplex PCR, the repertoire was profiled, and TCRdb retains in-frame clones only, with some absent. This table has around 260,000 clones, around 20% appearing once. Study-level points and caveats: Moderate but significant shortening of TCRB CDR3s was recorded in all four CD4+ subsets from Type 1 diabetes patients.

Antigens for these TCRs are unknown. Sequences were obtained from naive CD4+ T cells from blood. The receptors derive from a woman between 40 and 50 years old with type 1 diabetes.

This clone was counted between two and nine times. The chain is built from TRBV7-2 and TRBJ2-1; maybe TRBD2 (5 bases). Germline V gene data show CDR1 as SGHTA and CDR2 as FQGNSA. The CDR3 extends over 16 amino acids. Trimming removed 1 base at V and 2 bases at J, with 12 bases between. CDR3 in DNA: TGTGCCAGCAGCTTAGATGGAGGAACGACCTACAATGAGCAGTTCTTC. As protein: CASSLDGGTTYNEQFF.

Comment on this clone: Other DNA sequences within the sample encode an identical CDR3. V usage is TRBV6-5 and J usage is TRBJ2-7, with 9 bases identical to TRBD1. Germline V gene data show CDR1 as MNHEY and CDR2 as SVGAGI. This CDR3 is 14 amino acids long. The ends lost 2 bases at V and 2 bases at J; junction bases unmatched: 1. CDR3 sequence: CASSYGTGPYEQYF. The DNA for the CDR3 is TGTGCCAGCAGTTACGGGACAGGGCCCTACGAGCAGTACTTC.

Here the CDR3 reads CASSSPGQGQETQYF. As DNA, the CDR3 is TGTGCCAGCAGTTCCCCGGGACAGGGACAAGAGACCCAGTACTTC. The J gene is TRBJ2-5, the V gene TRBV7-9; TRBD1 agrees at 9 bases. The germline gives CDR1 SEHNR, CDR2 FQNEAQ (reference sequence). This CDR3 contains 15 residues. V lost 6 bases to trimming and J lost 2 bases; unmatched junction nucleotides: 7.

The genes are TRBV18 and TRBJ2-5, with 7 bases fitting TRBD1. With 6 bases clipped from V and 1 base from J, the junction kept 8 bases outside the gene matches. Germline V gene lookup returns CDR1 KGHSH and CDR2 LQKENI. The CDR3 spans 15 residues. The CDR3 sequence is CASSRQGPTQETQYF. CDR3 nucleotide sequence: TGTGCCAGCTCTCGACAGGGTCCCACCCAAGAGACCCAGTACTTC.

This clone was seen a handful of times. The CDR3 is CASSPYPSGANVLTF. The DNA of the CDR3 is TGTGCCAGCAGTCCCTACCCCTCTGGGGCCAACGTCCTGACTTTC. This chain connects TRBV25-1 to TRBJ2-6; D gene ambiguous. Germline V gene data show CDR1 as MGHDK and CDR2 as SYGVNS. V was trimmed by 5 bases and J by 0 bases, leaving 8 bases between them. The CDR3 length is 15 residues.

This clone was observed a few times. The V and J genes are TRBV9 and TRBJ2-5; 14 nucleotides agree with TRBD2. The CDR3 covers 18 residues. V lost 5 bases to trimming and J lost 0 bases; unmatched junction nucleotides: 9. Germline CDR1 reads SGDLS; CDR2 reads YYNGEE. The CDR3 protein is CASRAGTSGGSHQETQYF. CDR3 nucleotides: TGTGCCAGCAGGGCCGGGACTAGCGGGGGAAGTCACCAAGAGACCCAGTACTTC.

This clone showed up just a few times. The genes are TRBV18 and TRBJ1-2; D may be TRBD1 (5 bases). CDR3 size: 13 residues. Trimming took 5 bases from V and 8 from J, leaving 15 bases between them. Germline lookup yields CDR1 KGHSH and CDR2 LQKENI. The CDR3 nucleotides are TGTGCCAGCTCAACAAACACAGGTCTGGGCTACACCTTC. Encoded protein: CASSTNTGLGYTF. Full variable domain (outside the CDR3, taken from reference TRBV18 and TRBJ1-2): NAGVMQNPRHLVRRRGQEARLRCSPMKGHSHVYWYRQLPEEGLKFMVYLQKENIIDESGMPKERFSAEFPKEGPSILRIQQVVRGDSAAYFCASSTNTGLGYTFGSGTRLTVV.

This chain uses TRBV5-1 with TRBJ1-5; D might be TRBD1 (5 bases). The germline V and J ends were trimmed by 4 bases and 2 bases, with 10 bases remaining between them. CDR1 is SGHRS, CDR2 YFSETQ, per germline. This CDR3 spans 14 amino acids. CDR3 DNA: TGCGCCAGCAGCGCGATAGGGGGCAATCAGCCCCAGCATTTT. This sequence encodes CASSAIGGNQPQHF.

V usage is TRBV19 and J usage is TRBJ2-5; maybe TRBD2 (6 bases). Germline loops: CDR1 LNHDA, CDR2 SQIVND (reference sequence). V was pared by 9 bases and J by 4 bases, with 18 bases between. The CDR3 spans 14 residues. CDR3 protein: CASATMGGRETQYF. DNA for the CDR3: TGTGCCAGCGCTACGATGGGGGGTAGAGAGACCCAGTACTTC.

The chain joins TRBV28 to TRBJ2-3; 7 nucleotides align to TRBD1. The CDR3 totals 15 residues. From germline, CDR1 is MDHEN and CDR2 SYDVKM. V dropped 5 bases and J dropped 7; count of bases not matched to a gene: 12. CDR3 nucleotides: TGTGCCAGCAGTCCCCATGAGGACAGGCGCAATACGCAGTATTTT. Translation gives CASSPHEDRRNTQYF. The whole variable domain, filled in from reference TRBV28 and TRBJ2-3, reads DVKVTQSSRYLVKRTGEKVFLECVQDMDHENMFWYRQDPGLGLRLIYFSYDVKMKEKGDIPEGYSVSREKKERFSLILESASTNQTSMYLCASSPHEDRRNTQYFGPGTRLTVL.

This clone appeared a few times. This chain joins TRBV29-1 and TRBJ1-1; D gene ambiguous. V lost 6 bases and J 0 bases, leaving 11 bases between the germline ends. Germline V gene data show CDR1 as SQVTM and CDR2 as ANQGSEA. This CDR3 contains 13 residues. The CDR3 sequence is CSVQQSLNTEAFF. The CDR3, as DNA: TGCAGCGTCCAACAGAGCTTGAACACTGAAGCTTTCTTT. Complete variable domain (other parts from reference TRBV29-1 and TRBJ1-1): SAVISQKPSRDICQRGTSLTIQCQVDSQVTMMFWYRQQPGQSLTLIATANQGSEATYESGFVIDKFPISRPNLTFSTLTVSNMSPEDSSIYLCSVQQSLNTEAFFGQGTRLTVV.

V gene TRBV7-9 combines with J gene TRBJ2-1; TRBD2 is a possible D gene (5 bases). Trimming left V 3 bases short and J 2 bases short, with 14 bases between. The CDR3 is 16 residues long. Germline CDR1 SEHNR, CDR2 FQNEAQ (reference sequence). The DNA of the CDR3 is TGTGCCAGCAGCTTGAATAAGGAGGCCCCCTACAATGAGCAGTTCTTC. As protein: CASSLNKEAPYNEQFF.

This clone was seen more than once but under ten times. The CDR3 sequence: CASSDRGQQPQHF. The CDR3 nucleotides are TGTGCCAGCAGTGACAGGGGGCAACAGCCCCAGCATTTT. V gene TRBV2 combines with J gene TRBJ1-5; 8 positions match TRBD1. CDR1 and CDR2 (germline): SNHLY, FYNNEI. J was trimmed by 7 bases and V by 3 bases; bases with no gene match: 2. This CDR3 is 13 amino acids long. Filled out from reference TRBV2 and TRBJ1-5, the complete variable domain reads EPEVTQTPSHQVTQMGQEVILRCVPISNHLYFYWYRQILGQKVEFLVSFYNNEISEKSEIFDDQFSVERPDGSNFTLKIRSTKLEDSAMYFCASSDRGQQPQHFGDGTRLSIL.

The chain is built from TRBV25-1 and TRBJ2-3; D is perhaps TRBD1 (6 bases). V dropped 2 bases and J dropped 4 bases, with 7 bases sitting between them. Germline CDR1 reads MGHDK; CDR2 reads SYGVNS. There are 13 residues in the CDR3. This chain's CDR3 is CASSEAGADTQYF. The CDR3 DNA reads TGTGCCAGCAGTGAAGCAGGGGCAGATACGCAGTATTTT. The entire variable domain, with the rest obtained from reference TRBV25-1 and TRBJ2-3, is as follows: EADIYQTPRYLVIGTGKKITLECSQTMGHDKMYWYQQDPGMELHLIHYSYGVNSTEKGDLSSESTVSRIRTEHFPLTLESARPSHTSQYLCASSEAGADTQYFGPGTRLTVL.

This clone was counted only a few times. The CDR3 region is CSVRTLYTDTQYF. The CDR3 DNA reads TGCAGCGTCCGGACACTCTACACAGATACGCAGTATTTT. The chain is built from TRBV29-1 and TRBJ2-3, with D possibly TRBD1 on 5 matching bases. Germline V gene sequence: CDR1 SQVTM, CDR2 ANQGSEA. Between the trimmed V and J ends, which lost 6 bases and 2 bases, there was a span of 12 bases. This CDR3 is 13 amino acids long.

This clone was observed a few times. V and J are TRBV9 and TRBJ2-1, with 10 bases matching TRBD2. This CDR3 spans 15 amino acids. Germline lookup yields CDR1 SGDLS and CDR2 YYNGEE. The V segment lost 3 bases and the J segment 4 bases; nucleotides outside the gene matches: 4. The CDR3 DNA follows: TGTGCCAGCAGCGGAGCGGGAGGGCAGTACAATGAGCAGTTCTTC. This sequence encodes CASSGAGGQYNEQFF.